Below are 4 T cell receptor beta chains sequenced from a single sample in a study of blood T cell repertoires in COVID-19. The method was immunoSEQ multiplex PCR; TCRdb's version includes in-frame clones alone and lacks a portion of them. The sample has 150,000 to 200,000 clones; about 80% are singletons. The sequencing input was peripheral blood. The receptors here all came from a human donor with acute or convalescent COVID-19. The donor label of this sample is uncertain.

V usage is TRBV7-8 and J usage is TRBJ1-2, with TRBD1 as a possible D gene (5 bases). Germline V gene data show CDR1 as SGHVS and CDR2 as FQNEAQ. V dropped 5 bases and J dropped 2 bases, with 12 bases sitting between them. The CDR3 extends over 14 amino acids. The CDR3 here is CASSPIGQNYGYTF. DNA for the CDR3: TGTGCCAGCAGCCCAATCGGACAAAACTATGGCTACACCTTC.

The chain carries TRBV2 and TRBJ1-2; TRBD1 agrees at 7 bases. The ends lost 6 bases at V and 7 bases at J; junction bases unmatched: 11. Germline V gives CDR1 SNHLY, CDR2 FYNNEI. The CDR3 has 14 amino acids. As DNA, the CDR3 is TGTGCCAGCAGGGGAGAGACAGGGATAGCTGGCTACACCTTC. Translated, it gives CASRGETGIAGYTF.

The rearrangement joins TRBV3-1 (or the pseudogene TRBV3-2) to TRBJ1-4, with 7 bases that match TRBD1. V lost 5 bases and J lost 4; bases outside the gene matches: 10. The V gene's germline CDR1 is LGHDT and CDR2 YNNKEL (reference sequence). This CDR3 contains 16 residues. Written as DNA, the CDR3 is TGTGCCAGCAGCGCTCGGGCAGGGGGTAGTAATGAAAAACTGTTTTTT. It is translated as CASSARAGGSNEKLFF.

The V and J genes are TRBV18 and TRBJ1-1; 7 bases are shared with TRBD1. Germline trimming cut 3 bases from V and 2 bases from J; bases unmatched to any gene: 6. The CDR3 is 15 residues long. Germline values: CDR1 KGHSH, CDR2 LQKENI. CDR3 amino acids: CASSPMQGGNTEAFF. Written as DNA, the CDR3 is TGTGCCAGCTCACCGATGCAGGGGGGAAACACTGAAGCTTTCTTT.